This T cell receptor (beta chain) was documented in a study of T cells after yellow fever vaccination (dated by TCRdb to the late 2010s). Background on the whole study: Libraries from fractions with low cell numbers were prepared with the SMART-Seq v4 Ultra Low Input RNA kit. Blood samples were taken at several timepoints before and after primary and secondary immunization, and bulk PBMC replicates and cell subsets were isolated. To follow T-cell clones before and after both primary and booster YFV17D yellow fever vaccination, bulk TCR alpha and beta repertoires underwent longitudinal sequencing. Two healthy male donors, one aged 18 to 30 and one aged 30 to 40 years, were included in the cohort. The study at large found these results: Most clones expanded after primary vaccination were re-detected after the booster (about 95% of CD4 and more than 70% of CD8), suggesting broad memory maintenance. Because abundant contaminating clonotypes from the bulk population could be contained in FACS-sorted repertoires, computational filtering was required. Because the study included only a couple of donors, the extent to which the findings can be generalized is limited. A small share of clonotypes occurred in both CD4 and CD8 compartments, likely arising from convergent recombination. Compared with the primary T-cell response, the secondary T-cell response was faster but weaker, reaching its peak on day 5 rather than on day 15.

Remarks on this clonotype: Its antigen is unknown. No much larger clone exists at a distance of one base, and base qualities are not known.

The run used an Illumina NovaSeq 6000. Synthesis of TCR cDNA relied on 5'RACE template switching, a step that introduced a universal primer site along with unique molecular identifiers. Priming for cDNA synthesis came from both the TCR alpha and TCR beta constant segments. Library amplification used two PCR steps, and the second PCR step added sample barcodes and sequencing adapters. Sequencing of the libraries was done on either Illumina HiSeq 2500 (2x100 bp) or NovaSeq (2x150 bp). Under the source paper's analysis protocol: MIGEC was used to demultiplex reads and collapse the reads into UMI consensus sequences, and MiXCR was used for V(D)J alignment. Vaccine-responding clonotypes were defined with edgeR using replicate PBMC samples, requiring FDR below 0.01 and a log2 fold change above 5 up to day 15. Each bulk clonotype was labeled CD4 or CD8 based on which sequenced repertoire, CD4 or CD8, contained the clonotype at higher abundance. The public reads were reanalyzed by TCRdb: fastp trimming at Q25, MiXCR alignment, in-frame beta chains only. All rows with the same CDR3 protein become a single entry with the most common DNA and genes. TCRdb, rather than the study authors, made the V and J calls. Within this sample are about 300,000 distinct CDR3 sequences, with less than 9.5% of them counted one time only. The ten largest clones capture around 3.5% of the sample.

Reading the label with the study, this specimen's treatment or condition is: live attenuated yellow fever vaccine strain. A standard Ficoll-Paque protocol was used to isolate PBMCs from peripheral blood. Dynabeads CD4 and CD8 positive selection kits were used to isolate the CD4 and CD8 T-cell fractions. TriZol was used to extract RNA from bulk PBMCs, CD4 and CD8 fractions, and dextramer-positive and dextramer-negative fractions. The sequencing here drew on CD4+ T cells sorted from PBMCs, taken 5 days after the yellow fever booster vaccination. The source is a man aged 18-30 years who received the YFV17D yellow fever vaccine.

CDR3 protein: CASSLDFGAGSPLHF. The bases are TGCGCCAGCAGCTTGGATTTCGGGGCTGGGTCACCCCTCCACTTT. The rearrangement joined TRBV5-1 to TRBJ1-6, and TRBD1 may be the D gene, going by 5 matching bases. Trimming takes 0 bases from V and 10 bases from J, and the germline ends sit 14 bases apart. Sequences SGHRS (CDR1) and YFSETQ (CDR2) are obtained from the germline V gene. The CDR3 has 15 amino acids, counting the end cysteine and phenylalanine. The CDR3 DNA has 45 bases and is translated from base 1.